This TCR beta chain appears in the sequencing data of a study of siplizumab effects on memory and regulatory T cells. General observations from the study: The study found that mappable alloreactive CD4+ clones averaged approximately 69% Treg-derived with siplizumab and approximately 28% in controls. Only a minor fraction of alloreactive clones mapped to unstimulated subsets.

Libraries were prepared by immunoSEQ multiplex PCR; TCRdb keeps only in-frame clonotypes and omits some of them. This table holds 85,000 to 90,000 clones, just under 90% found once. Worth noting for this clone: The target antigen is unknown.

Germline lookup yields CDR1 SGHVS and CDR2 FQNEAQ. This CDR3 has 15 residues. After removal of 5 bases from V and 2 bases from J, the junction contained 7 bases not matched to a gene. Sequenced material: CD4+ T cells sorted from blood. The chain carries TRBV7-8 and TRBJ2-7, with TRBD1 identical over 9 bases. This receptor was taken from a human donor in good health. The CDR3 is CASSQRRDRAYEQYF. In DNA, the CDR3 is TGTGCCAGCAGCCAGAGGCGGGACAGGGCCTACGAGCAGTACTTC.